This paragraph reports one TCR beta chain. The sample originates from a study of blood T cell repertoires in COVID-19. Data came from immunoSEQ multiplex PCR; TCRdb stores just in-frame clones and leaves some out. The sample shows around 380,000 clones, approximately 89% of them seen only once. Trimming took 6 bases from V and 4 from J, leaving 12 bases between them. Germline V lookup: CDR1 LNHDA, CDR2 SQIVND (reference sequence). The CDR3 runs to 13 residues. The receptor was isolated from a young man who had recovered from COVID-19. The chain links TRBV19 to TRBJ1-2, with a possible D match to TRBD1 (5 bases). The sequenced material came from PBMCs or T cells enriched from blood (not recorded which). The CDR3 nucleotides are TGTGCCAGTAGGATGGGACTGAGCTATGGCTACACCTTC. It is translated as CASRMGLSYGYTF. Full variable domain (rest looked up from reference TRBV19 and TRBJ1-2): DGGITQSPKYLFRKEGQNVTLSCEQNLNHDAMYWYRQDPGQGLRLIYYSQIVNDFQKGDIAEGYSVSREKKESFPLTVTSAQKNPTAFYLCASRMGLSYGYTFGSGTRLTVV.